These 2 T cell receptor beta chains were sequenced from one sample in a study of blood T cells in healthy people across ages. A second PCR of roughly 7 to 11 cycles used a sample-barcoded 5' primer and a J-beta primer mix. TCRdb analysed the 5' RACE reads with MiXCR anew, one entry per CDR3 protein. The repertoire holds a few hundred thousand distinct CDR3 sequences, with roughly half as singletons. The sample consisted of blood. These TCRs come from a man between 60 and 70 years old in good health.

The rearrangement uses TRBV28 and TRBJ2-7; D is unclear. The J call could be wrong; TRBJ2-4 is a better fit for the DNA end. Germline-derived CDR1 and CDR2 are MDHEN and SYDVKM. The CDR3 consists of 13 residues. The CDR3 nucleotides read TGTGCCAGCAGTCTAGGGTCCCCAAACATTCAGTACTTC. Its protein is CASSLGSPNIQYF.

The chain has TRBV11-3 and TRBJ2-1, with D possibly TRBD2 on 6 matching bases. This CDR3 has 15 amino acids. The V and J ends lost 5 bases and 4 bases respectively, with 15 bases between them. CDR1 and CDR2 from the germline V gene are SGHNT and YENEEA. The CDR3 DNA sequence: TGTGCCAGCAGCCGAAGTAGCGGAATTTACAATGAGCAGTTCTTC. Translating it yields CASSRSSGIYNEQFF.